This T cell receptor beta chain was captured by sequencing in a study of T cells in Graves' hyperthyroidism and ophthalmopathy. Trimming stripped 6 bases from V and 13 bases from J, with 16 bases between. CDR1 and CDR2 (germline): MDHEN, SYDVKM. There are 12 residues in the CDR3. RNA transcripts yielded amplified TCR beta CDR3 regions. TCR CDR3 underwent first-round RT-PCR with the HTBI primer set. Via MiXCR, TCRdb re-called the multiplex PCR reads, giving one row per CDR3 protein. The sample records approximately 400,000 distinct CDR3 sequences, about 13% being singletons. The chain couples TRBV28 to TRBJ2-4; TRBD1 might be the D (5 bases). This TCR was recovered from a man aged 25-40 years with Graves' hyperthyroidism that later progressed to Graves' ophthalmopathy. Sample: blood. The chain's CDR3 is CASSLDTSKQYF. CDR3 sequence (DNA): TGTGCCAGCAGCCTGGACACGAGTAAACAGTACTTC. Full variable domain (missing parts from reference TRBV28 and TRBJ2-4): DVKVTQSSRYLVKRTGEKVFLECVQDMDHENMFWYRQDPGLGLRLIYFSYDVKMKEKGDIPEGYSVSREKKERFSLILESASTNQTSMYLCASSLDTSKQYFGAGTRLSVL.